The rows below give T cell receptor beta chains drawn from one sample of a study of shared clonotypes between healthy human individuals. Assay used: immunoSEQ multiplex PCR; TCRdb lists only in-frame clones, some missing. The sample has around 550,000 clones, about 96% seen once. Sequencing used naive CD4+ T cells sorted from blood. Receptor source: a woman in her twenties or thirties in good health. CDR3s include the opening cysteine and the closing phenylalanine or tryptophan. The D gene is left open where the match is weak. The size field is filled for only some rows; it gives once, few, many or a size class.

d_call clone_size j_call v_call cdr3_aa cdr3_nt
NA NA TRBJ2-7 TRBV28 CASRGTTSYEQYF TGTGCCAGCAGGGGGACAACCTCCTACGAGCAGTACTTC
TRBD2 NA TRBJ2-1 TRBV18 CASSRGTTGEQFF TGTGCCAGCTCACGGGGGACTACTGGGGAGCAGTTCTTC
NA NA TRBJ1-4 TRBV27 CASSALWGANEKLFF TGTGCCAGCAGCGCCCTTTGGGGGGCTAATGAAAAACTGTTTTTT
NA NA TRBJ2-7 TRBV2 CASSGGYEQYF TGTGCCAGCAGTGGGGGCTACGAGCAGTACTTC
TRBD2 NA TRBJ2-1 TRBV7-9 CASSLELAGVHNEQFF TGTGCCAGCAGCTTAGAACTAGCGGGAGTTCACAATGAGCAGTTCTTC
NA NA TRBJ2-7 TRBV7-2 CASRGESYEQYF TGTGCCAGCAGAGGAGAGTCCTACGAGCAGTACTTC
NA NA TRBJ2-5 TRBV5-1 CASSGVGWGPQETQYF TGCGCCAGCAGCGGAGTCGGTTGGGGTCCCCAAGAGACCCAGTACTTC
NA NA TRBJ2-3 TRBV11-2 CASSLTAKDTQYF TGTGCCAGCAGCTTAACGGCTAAAGATACGCAGTATTTT
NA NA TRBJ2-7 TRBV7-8 CASSLGPDSSYEQYF TGTGCCAGCAGCTTAGGCCCAGACTCCTCCTACGAGCAGTACTTC
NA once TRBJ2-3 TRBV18 CASSQGGTDTQYF TGTGCCAGCTCACAGGGCGGCACAGATACGCAGTATTTT
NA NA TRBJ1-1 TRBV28 CASTSGGTEAFF TGTGCCAGCACTTCGGGGGGCACTGAAGCTTTCTTT
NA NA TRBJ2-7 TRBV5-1 CASSGKQGYEQYF TGCGCCAGCAGCGGAAAACAGGGCTACGAGCAGTACTTC
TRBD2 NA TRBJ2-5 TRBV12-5 CDPREVRQETQYF TGTGACCCCCGGGAGGTTAGGCAAGAGACCCAGTACTTC
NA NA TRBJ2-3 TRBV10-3 CATQSFTSTDTQYF TGTGCCACACAGAGCTTCACTAGCACAGATACGCAGTATTTT
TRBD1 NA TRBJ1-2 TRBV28 CASSLALGTGAGGYTF TGTGCCAGCAGTTTGGCCCTCGGGACAGGTGCGGGAGGCTACACCTTC
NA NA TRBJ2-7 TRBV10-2 CASSEPLSGSYEQYF TGCGCCAGCAGTGAGCCACTAAGCGGCTCCTACGAGCAGTACTTC
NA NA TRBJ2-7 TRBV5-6 CASSSSGLGYEQYF TGTGCCAGCAGCTCGTCAGGTCTAGGCTACGAGCAGTACTTC
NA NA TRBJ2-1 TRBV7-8 CASSFGTVINEQFF TGTGCCAGCAGCTTCGGGACTGTCATCAATGAGCAGTTCTTC
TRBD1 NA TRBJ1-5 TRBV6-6 CASRDREGNQPQHF TGTGCCAGCCGGGACAGAGAGGGCAATCAGCCCCAGCATTTT
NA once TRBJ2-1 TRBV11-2 CASSSGVWPEQFF TGTGCCAGCAGCTCCGGAGTCTGGCCTGAGCAGTTCTTC
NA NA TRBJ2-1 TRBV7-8 CASSLLKGEMGEQFF TGTGCCAGCAGCTTATTGAAGGGTGAGATGGGTGAGCAGTTCTTC
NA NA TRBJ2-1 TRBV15 CATSRPGISSYNEQFF TGTGCCACCAGCAGGCCAGGGATCAGCTCCTACAATGAGCAGTTCTTC
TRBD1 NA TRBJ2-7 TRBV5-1 CASRGGQGTYEQYF TGCGCCAGCAGAGGGGGACAGGGTACCTACGAGCAGTACTTC
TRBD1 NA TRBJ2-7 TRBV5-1 CASSLGGGTGNEQYF TGCGCCAGCAGCTTGGGTGGCGGGACAGGGAACGAGCAGTACTTC
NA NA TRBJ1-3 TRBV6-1 CASRDFLGTGNTIYF TGTGCCAGCAGGGACTTCCTAGGGACTGGAAACACCATATATTTT
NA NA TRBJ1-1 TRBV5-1 CASSWVGERNTEAFF TGCGCCAGCAGCTGGGTGGGGGAGAGGAACACTGAAGCTTTCTTT
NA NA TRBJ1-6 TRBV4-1 CASSRLQGVEVAPLHF TGCGCCAGCAGCCGGTTACAGGGAGTTGAGGTAGCACCCCTCCACTTT
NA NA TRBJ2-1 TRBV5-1 CASSLEFRRVWGYNEQFF TGCGCCAGCAGCTTGGAGTTTCGTCGGGTGTGGGGCTACAATGAGCAGTTCTTC
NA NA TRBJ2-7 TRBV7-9 CASSLLWRSTEEQYF TGTGCCAGCAGCTTATTATGGCGGTCCACGGAGGAGCAGTACTTC
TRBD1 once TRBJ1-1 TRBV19 CASSTGQGRADTEAFF TGTGCCAGTAGTACCGGACAGGGCAGGGCAGACACTGAAGCTTTCTTT
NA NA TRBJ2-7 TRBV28 CASSPGTHSYEQYF TGTGCCAGCAGTCCCGGGACACACTCCTACGAGCAGTACTTC
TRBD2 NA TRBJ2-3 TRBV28 CASNVAGTSGRATDTQYF TGTGCCAGCAACGTGGCCGGGACTAGCGGGAGGGCCACAGATACGCAGTATTTT
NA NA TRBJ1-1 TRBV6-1 CASSEVANTEAFF TGTGCCAGCAGTGAAGTGGCGAACACTGAAGCTTTCTTT
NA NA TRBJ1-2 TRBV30 CAWSVSGLGYTF TGTGCCTGGAGTGTGTCCGGGCTCGGCTACACCTTC
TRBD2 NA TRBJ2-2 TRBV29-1 CSAGTSGSGVGELFF TGCAGCGCTGGGACTAGCGGGAGCGGAGTCGGGGAGCTGTTTTTT
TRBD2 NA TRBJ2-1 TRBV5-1 CASSYQAGLAGVPSYNEQFF TGCGCCAGCAGCTACCAGGCGGGACTAGCGGGAGTTCCGTCCTACAATGAGCAGTTCTTC
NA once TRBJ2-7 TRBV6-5 CASSPSGAKTHEQYF TGTGCCAGCAGTCCCTCCGGGGCCAAGACCCACGAGCAGTACTTC
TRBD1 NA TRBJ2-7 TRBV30 CAWTGTGAYEQYF TGTGCCTGGACCGGGACAGGGGCCTACGAGCAGTACTTC
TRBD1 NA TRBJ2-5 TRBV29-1 CSVEVGQGAWETQYF TGCAGCGTTGAAGTGGGTCAGGGGGCTTGGGAGACCCAGTACTTC
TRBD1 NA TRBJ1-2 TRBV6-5 CASSRQGWFGYTF TGTGCCAGCAGTCGACAGGGTTGGTTTGGCTACACCTTC
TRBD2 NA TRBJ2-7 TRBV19 CASSMRLAGGPGGNRVYEQYF TGTGCCAGTAGTATGAGACTAGCGGGAGGGCCTGGGGGGAATAGGGTCTACGAGCAGTACTTC
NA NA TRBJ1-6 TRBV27 CASSEGIGSPLHF TGTGCCAGCAGTGAGGGGATCGGTTCACCCCTCCACTTT